The 20 T cell receptor beta chains reported below all come from one sample, sequenced in a study of blood T cell repertoires in COVID-19. Method: immunoSEQ multiplex PCR; TCRdb's copy keeps in-frame clones and lacks some. There are around 130,000 clones in the sample; around 85% occur only once, and 3.5% to 5% lies in the top ten. The sample consisted of peripheral blood. The receptor source for this set is a human donor in a cohort sampled during active COVID-19.

The V and J genes are TRBV2 and TRBJ2-7, with D perhaps TRBD1 (6 bases). This CDR3 region has 14 residues. V shed 7 bases and J shed 5 bases, with 18 bases lying between them. CDR1 is SNHLY and CDR2 is FYNNEI in the germline V gene. Here the CDR3 DNA reads TGTGCCAGCATGTCGGGACAACTTGGGAACGAGCAGTACTTC. Translating it yields CASMSGQLGNEQYF.

The chain joins TRBV3-1 (or the pseudogene TRBV3-2) to TRBJ1-1; tentative D call: TRBD1 (6 bases). Deletions cut 5 bases from V and 2 bases from J, with 9 bases between. The CDR3 totals 13 residues. Germline CDR1 and CDR2: LGHDT and YNNKEL (reference sequence). The CDR3 DNA follows: TGTGCCAGCAGCGCAGGGGTAAACACTGAAGCTTTCTTT. It translates to CASSAGVNTEAFF.

The gene calls are TRBV15 and TRBJ1-1; D gene ambiguous. Germline V gives CDR1 LNHNV, CDR2 YYDKDF (reference sequence). The germline V and J ends were trimmed by 3 bases and 5 bases, with 19 bases remaining between them. The CDR3 has 16 residues. The CDR3 loop is CATSREKSGFWTEAFF. The CDR3 bases are TGTGCCACCAGCAGGGAAAAATCAGGATTTTGGACTGAAGCTTTCTTT.

This chain uses TRBV25-1 with TRBJ1-2; tentative D call: TRBD1 (5 bases). The CDR3 contains 13 residues. Germline CDR1 is MGHDK and CDR2 is SYGVNS. V lost 3 bases to trimming and J lost 6 bases, with 11 bases between them. CDR3 in DNA: TGTGCCAGCAGTGAGTTTCAGGGCGATGGCTACACCTTC. Encoded protein: CASSEFQGDGYTF.

The chain combines TRBV6-1 with TRBJ1-5; no clear D gene. V shed 3 bases and J shed 7 bases, with 10 bases lying between them. The length of the CDR3 is 13 residues. CDR1 is MNHNS, CDR2 SASEGT, per germline. The CDR3 sequence: CASSEESRQPQHF. The CDR3 bases are TGTGCCAGCAGTGAGGAGAGTCGGCAGCCCCAGCATTTT.

The rearrangement joins TRBV5-1 to TRBJ1-1; 9 bases line up with TRBD1. J lost 2 bases, V lost 4 bases, and 6 bases had no gene match. The CDR3 is 15 residues long. Per germline, CDR1 SGHRS and CDR2 YFSETQ. The CDR3 here is CASSPTGQGNTEAFF. As DNA, the CDR3 is TGCGCCAGCAGCCCCACGGGACAGGGAAACACTGAAGCTTTCTTT.

The rearrangement links TRBV5-5 to TRBJ2-1; D is unclear. The V gene's germline CDR1 is SGHKS and CDR2 YYEKEE (reference sequence). The CDR3 is 15 residues long. The V end lost 0 bases, the J end lost 7 bases, and 14 bases lay between the germline ends. CDR3 region: CASSLVAYLGNEQFF. In DNA form, the CDR3 reads TGTGCCAGCAGCTTGGTGGCATACCTCGGGAATGAGCAGTTCTTC.

The gene calls are TRBV9 and TRBJ1-1; 7 bases are a match to TRBD1. V shed 3 bases and J 3 bases; nucleotides not matched to a gene: 8. The CDR3 sequence is 15 residues long. Germline CDR1 SGDLS, CDR2 YYNGEE. Written as DNA, the CDR3 is TGTGCCAGCAGCGCACAGACAGGGAGAGACACTGAAGCTTTCTTT. Translating gives CASSAQTGRDTEAFF.

V gene TRBV6-6 combines with J gene TRBJ1-4; D gene uncertain. In germline, CDR1 is MNHNY, CDR2 SVGAGI (reference sequence). Trimming took off 7 bases at V and 0 bases at J, with 9 bases between the two ends. CDR3 size: 14 residues. The CDR3 DNA reads as TGTGCCAGCACCCGAAGCGCAACTAATGAAAAACTGTTTTTT. Its protein product is CASTRSATNEKLFF.

The chain has TRBV12-5 and TRBJ2-5; tentative D call: TRBD2 (7 bases). With 5 bases removed from V and 4 bases from J, the gap between germline ends came to 17 bases. The CDR3 sequence is 15 residues long. Per the germline V gene, CDR1 is LGHNT and CDR2 is FRNRAP. The CDR3 nucleotides read TGTGCTAGTGGTCGCGGGGGCAGGATTCGAGAGACCCAGTACTTC. Translation gives CASGRGGRIRETQYF.

A single count supports this clone. The J gene is TRBJ2-2, the V gene TRBV6-2 or TRBV6-3; possibly TRBD1 for D (5 bases). V was pared by 0 bases and J by 7 bases, with 9 bases between. The length of the CDR3 is 14 residues. The germline V gene encodes CDR1 MNHEY and CDR2 SVGEGT. The CDR3 bases are TGTGCCAGCAGTTACTCGTACAGGAGCGGGGAGCTGTTTTTT. This codes for CASSYSYRSGELFF.

The genes are TRBV30 and TRBJ1-5, with 9 bases aligning to TRBD1. J gave up 9 bases and V 2 bases, and 8 bases lay outside the gene matches. The CDR3 is made up of 14 amino acids. Per germline, CDR1 GTSNPN and CDR2 SVGIG (reference sequence). As DNA, the CDR3 is TGTGCCTGGAGTACCCTGGGACAGGGTATGCCCCAGCATTTT. Amino acids: CAWSTLGQGMPQHF.

The chain couples TRBV15 to TRBJ2-7, with 10 bases matching TRBD1. The CDR3 contains 15 residues. V was pared by 2 bases and J by 5 bases, with 6 bases of the junction left unmatched. From germline, CDR1 is LNHNV and CDR2 YYDKDF (reference sequence). DNA for the CDR3: TGTGCCACCAGCAGATCCGGGACAGGGGACCACGAGCAGTACTTC. This gives the protein CATSRSGTGDHEQYF.

V and J are TRBV7-9 and TRBJ2-6; 8 bases agree with TRBD1. V shed 3 bases and J 2 bases; nucleotides not matched to a gene: 6. This CDR3 has 17 amino acids. Germline CDR1 and CDR2: SEHNR and FQNEAQ (reference sequence). CDR3: CASSLGQGAPGANVLTF. CDR3 DNA: TGTGCCAGCAGCTTGGGCCAGGGGGCTCCTGGGGCCAACGTCCTGACTTTC.

This clone was counted once. The chain recombines TRBV11-3 with TRBJ2-4; 9 nucleotides align to TRBD2. CDR3 size: 16 residues. V lost 0 bases to trimming and J lost 7 bases; unmatched junction nucleotides: 7. Germline CDR1 and CDR2: SGHNT and YENEEA. The CDR3 spells CASSLDLAGVGNIQYF. DNA for the CDR3: TGTGCCAGCAGCTTAGATTTAGCGGGAGTAGGGAACATTCAGTACTTC.

This clone was recorded a few times. CDR3 nucleotide sequence: TGTGCCAGCGTCCCAGGTTCATACACTGAAGCTTTCTTT. Translating it yields CASVPGSYTEAFF. The gene calls are TRBV2 and TRBJ1-1; D uncertain. V was pared by 8 bases and J by 3 bases, with 13 bases between. The CDR3 length is 13 residues. The germline V gene encodes CDR1 SNHLY and CDR2 FYNNEI.

The rearrangement joins TRBV24-1 to TRBJ2-3; 11 bases agree with TRBD1. V lost 3 bases and J lost 6; bases outside the gene matches: 10. Germline values: CDR1 KGHDR, CDR2 SFDVKD. This CDR3 is 17 amino acids long. The CDR3 region has the DNA TGTGCCACCAGTGATCCCGACTTGGGGACAGGGGGGGATACGCAGTATTTT. Residues: CATSDPDLGTGGDTQYF.

This chain connects TRBV7-2 to TRBJ2-5; D is undetermined. The V gene lost 3 bases and the J gene lost 5 bases, with 13 bases spanning the gap. This CDR3 has 14 amino acids. Germline CDR1 and CDR2: SGHTA and FQGNSA. In nucleotides, the CDR3 is TGTGCCAGCAGCTTCTTTAAGAGGCTGGAGACCCAGTACTTC. Translation gives CASSFFKRLETQYF.

Comment on this clone: A read error is possible here, since a much larger clone lies one base away. Different DNA sequences within this sample yield the same CDR3. The chain couples TRBV6-1 to TRBJ1-5; TRBD1 might be the D (6 bases). The CDR3 consists of 14 residues. Germline values: CDR1 MNHNS, CDR2 SASEGT. The DNA of the CDR3 is TGTGCCAGCAGCGAAGGACAGAGCAATCAGCCCCAGCATTTT. It encodes CASSEGQSNQPQHF.

This chain links TRBV24-1 with TRBJ2-6, with D possibly TRBD1 on 5 matching bases. The CDR3 is 15 amino acids. V was trimmed by 4 bases and J by 0 bases, leaving 6 bases between them. CDR1 and CDR2 from the germline V gene are KGHDR and SFDVKD. The chain's CDR3 is CATSDRASGANVLTF. CDR3 nucleotide sequence: TGTGCCACCAGTGACAGGGCCTCTGGGGCCAACGTCCTGACTTTC.